The next 16 T cell receptor beta chains were all read from a single sample in a study of read filtering for tumor transcriptome and immune sequencing. This library used about 400 ng RNA and molecular barcoded adaptors spanning alpha/delta and beta/gamma chains. From the reads, TCRdb called clonotypes with MiXCR, one entry per CDR3 protein. Altogether several thousand distinct CDR3 sequences are present, less than 25% being singletons, with the ten largest covering less than 60%. The specimen was a population of CD138-negative cells sorted from bone marrow. The receptors originated from a donor older than 35 with multiple myeloma.

By sample share, this clonotype is medium-sized. The CDR3 spells CSAAGLFDEQFF. The DNA for the CDR3 is TGCAGTGCCGCGGGACTTTTCGATGAGCAGTTCTTC. The chain combines TRBV20-1 with TRBJ2-1, with D possibly TRBD2 on 6 matching bases. Germline V gives CDR1 DFQATT, CDR2 SNEGSKA (reference sequence). Trimming cost V 6 bases and J 8 bases, with 14 bases left between them. The CDR3 has 12 amino acids.

As for this clonotype: It may be a read error: a sequence one base away is much more abundant. The V and J genes are TRBV6-2 or TRBV6-3 and TRBJ2-2; possible D gene TRBD1, 6 bases. CDR3 size: 16 residues. Germline V gives CDR1 MNHEY, CDR2 SVGEGT. V was pared by 7 bases and J by 1 base, with 16 bases between. The CDR3 DNA reads TGTGCCAGCATCATATACGGGACATTGAACACCGGGGAGCTGTTTTTT. Amino acid sequence: CASIIYGTLNTGELFF.

This clonotype was counted many times. The chain joins TRBV5-1 to TRBJ2-7; TRBD2 matches at 10 bases. This CDR3 contains 15 residues. V dropped 4 bases and J dropped 3; count of bases not matched to a gene: 7. Per germline, CDR1 SGHRS and CDR2 YFSETQ. The CDR3 DNA sequence: TGCGCCAGCAGCCGGAGCGCTAGCGGGAGCTACGAGCAGTACTTC. It is translated as CASSRSASGSYEQYF.

This clonotype was counted at least ten times. This chain links TRBV7-3 with TRBJ2-3; 13 bases are a match to TRBD2. Germline CDR1 and CDR2: SGHTA and FQGTGA. The CDR3 covers 15 residues. Losses at the gene ends were 5 bases for V and 7 bases for J; bases not matched to a gene: 6. The CDR3 DNA reads as TGTGCCAGCAGCGTCGGACTAGCGGGGGATTATACGCAGTATTTT. Residues: CASSVGLAGDYTQYF.

This clonotype was observed at least ten times. The rearrangement uses TRBV20-1 and TRBJ2-7; D is possibly TRBD1 (5 bases). Germline V gene sequence: CDR1 DFQATT, CDR2 SNEGSKA (reference sequence). Trimming took off 0 bases at V and 3 bases at J, with 12 bases between the two ends. The CDR3 runs to 14 residues. The CDR3 region has the DNA TGCAGTGCTAGAGATCAGGACACTGGCTACGAGCAGTACTTC. Amino acid sequence: CSARDQDTGYEQYF.

This clonotype was recorded at least ten times. The rearrangement uses TRBV11-2 and TRBJ1-1; D not resolved. This CDR3 spans 14 amino acids. The V gene's germline CDR1 is SGHAT and CDR2 FQNNGV. Trimming stripped 1 base from V and 4 bases from J, with 10 bases between. CDR3 DNA: TGTGCCAGCAGCTTAGGCCCCATGATCACTGAAGCTTTCTTT. Protein product: CASSLGPMITEAFF.

This clonotype was counted at least ten times. The rearrangement uses TRBV7-6 and TRBJ2-3; D may be TRBD1 (6 bases). The CDR3 is made up of 16 amino acids. Deletions cut 5 bases from V and 1 base from J, with 16 bases between. Germline V gene sequence: CDR1 SGHVS, CDR2 FNYEAQ. CDR3 coding DNA: TGTGCCAGCAGCCCGGCGCGGGCAGGGGGCACAGATACGCAGTATTTT. This encodes CASSPARAGGTDTQYF.

Points on this clonotype: The CDR3 end shows no conserved phenylalanine or tryptophan, and so a read error is likely. The limits of the CDR3 on the DNA are not certain, so only TCRdb's listed CDR3 is given. V is TRBV11-2 and J is TRBJ1-1; the D call TRBD1 from the table was never checked on the DNA. Germline CDR1 and CDR2: SGHAT and FQNNGV. The CDR3 length equals 14 residues, ends included. The CDR3 protein is CASSLVSGEVEALL.

This clonotype was observed at least ten times. The CDR3 loop reads CASSRTSGDEQFF. CDR3 DNA: TGTGCCAGCAGCCGCACTAGCGGCGATGAGCAGTTCTTC. The V gene is TRBV7-3, the J gene TRBJ2-1; 8 bases agree with TRBD2. CDR1 SGHTA and CDR2 FQGTGA come from the germline V gene. The CDR3 is 13 amino acids. V lost 5 bases and J lost 8; bases outside the gene matches: 5. The full variable domain, completed using reference TRBV7-3 and TRBJ2-1, is GAGVSQTPSNKVTEKGKYVELRCDPISGHTALYWYRQSLGQGPEFLIYFQGTGAADDSGLPNDRFFAVRPEGSVSTLKIQRTERGDSAVYLCASSRTSGDEQFFGPGTRLTVL.

The CDR3 DNA sequence: TGTGCCAGCAGCGTAGTGGACAGCATGAACACTGAAGCTTTCTTT. Translated: CASSVVDSMNTEAFF. The chain links TRBV9 to TRBJ1-1; the D gene is possibly TRBD1 (6 bases). Trimming took 0 bases from V and 0 from J, leaving 9 bases between them. This CDR3 region has 15 residues. Germline V CDR1 and CDR2: SGDLS, YYNGEE.

This clonotype counts as medium-sized. The gene calls are TRBV29-1 and TRBJ2-1; 7 nucleotides match TRBD2. The CDR3 loop spans 14 amino acids. CDR1 is SQVTM, CDR2 ANQGSEA, per germline. Germline trimming cut 4 bases from V and 5 bases from J; bases unmatched to any gene: 8. CDR3 nucleotide sequence: TGCAGCGTTGTAGGAGCGGGAATCAACAATGAGCAGTTCTTC. Its translation: CSVVGAGINNEQFF.

This clonotype was counted at least ten times. J is TRBJ2-3 and V is TRBV7-2, with TRBD2 matching over 8 bases. The J segment lost 5 bases and the V segment lost 1 base, leaving 5 bases of the junction unmatched. The CDR3 is 15 amino acids. Germline V lookup: CDR1 SGHTA, CDR2 FQGNSA. The CDR3 reads CASSLDGGGLDTQYF. DNA for the CDR3: TGTGCCAGCAGCTTAGATGGCGGGGGGTTAGATACGCAGTATTTT.

Regarding this clonotype: Possible read error: a much larger clone is one base away. The chain has TRBV7-9 and TRBJ1-5, with unresolved D. The CDR3 extends over 12 amino acids. Germline V CDR1 and CDR2: SEHNR, FQNEAQ (reference sequence). Trimming stripped 6 bases from V and 5 bases from J, with 8 bases between. The CDR3, as DNA: TGTGCCAGCAGGCTTGGCGATCAGCCCCAGCATTTT. It specifies CASRLGDQPQHF.

This clonotype was seen many times. This chain joins TRBV3-1 and TRBJ1-4; TRBD1 aligns across 9 bases. The ends lost 3 bases at V and 6 bases at J; junction bases unmatched: 2. Germline CDR1 reads LGHDT; CDR2 reads YNNKEL (reference sequence). This CDR3 has 14 amino acids. Here the CDR3 reads CASSHGTGYEKLFF. CDR3 nucleotide sequence: TGTGCCAGCAGCCACGGGACAGGGTATGAAAAACTGTTTTTT.

This clonotype appeared many times. This chain uses TRBV4-3 with TRBJ2-5; D assignment may be TRBD1 or TRBD2 (6 bases each). CDR3 length equals 17 residues. Looked up from germline, CDR1 is LGHNA and CDR2 is YSLEER. Trimming shortened V by 0 bases and J by 5 bases, and 19 bases separated the two germline ends. CDR3 sequence: CASSQDERGATRETQYF. CDR3 DNA: TGCGCCAGCAGCCAAGATGAAAGGGGGGCCACTCGGGAGACCCAGTACTTC.

This chain uses TRBV7-9 with TRBJ1-1; 10 bases are a match to TRBD1. The V segment lost 1 base and the J segment 3 bases; nucleotides outside the gene matches: 8. The CDR3 sequence is 17 residues long. The germline V gene encodes CDR1 SEHNR and CDR2 FQNEAQ (reference sequence). The CDR3 is CASSLGQGARLDTEAFF. Here the CDR3 DNA reads TGTGCCAGCAGCTTAGGACAGGGGGCAAGGTTGGACACTGAAGCTTTCTTT.